This TCR beta chain originates from a study of blood T cell repertoires in COVID-19. V lost 1 base and J lost 9, with 3 bases in between. Germline lookup yields CDR1 KGHDR and CDR2 SFDVKD. The CDR3 loop spans 11 amino acids. Method: immunoSEQ multiplex PCR; TCRdb's copy keeps in-frame clones and lacks some. This sample has about 270,000 clones, with around nine tenths found just once. This clonotype originated in a man aged 35-49 years with active or convalescent COVID-19. The chain recombines TRBV24-1 with TRBJ2-1, with D unclear. The sample taken for sequencing was peripheral blood. The CDR3 DNA reads as TGTGCCACCAGTGATTTCGGTGAGCAGTTCTTC. Protein sequence: CATSDFGEQFF.